This T cell receptor (beta chain) was sequenced during a study of blood T cell repertoires in COVID-19 (TCRdb year 2020). At the level of the whole study: Samples covering the acute and convalescent phases of COVID-19 were provided by collaborators in the United States, Italy and Spain. The prospective study material was composed of cDNA or gDNA derived from T cells, B-cell-depleted T cells, or PBMCs. Subjects who had been exposed to COVID-19, were actively infected with it, or had recovered from it provided the deeply sampled blood TCRbeta repertoires that made up the dataset. A freely available public database, intended as a resource for researchers studying the immune response to SARS-CoV-2, is where the repertoires were released. The samples were drawn from two sources: the first 160 participants of the ongoing ImmuneRACE study, and 1,200 or so subjects contributed by 6 global collaborators. The sample metadata nearly always contained a de-identified subject ID, COVID-19 status, age in years and sex. Where available, HLA class I and class II types were obtained from metadata supplied by the sample provider rather than from assay-based typing.

The research as a whole found: The amount of clinical and demographic metadata varied by source and participant and was provided uncurated.

Whole blood was collected in K2EDTA tubes by collaborating institutions according to the institutions' own protocols. Collaborator samples were shipped for TCRbeta analysis as frozen whole blood, isolated PBMCs, or DNA extracted from either sample type. Compared with germline, V lacks 5 bases and J lacks 6 bases; bases without a gene match: 6. Reading from cysteine to phenylalanine, the CDR3 counts 14 amino acids. The retained sequence is limited to the CDR3, 42 bases, with the frame set at the first base. TCRbeta CDR3 regions were amplified from genomic DNA by means of the immunoSEQ Assay, a bias-controlled multiplex PCR. As for the authors' bioinformatics: The number of nucleated cells in each sample was estimated by amplification of reference gene primers within the assay. Sequence reads were collapsed and filtered to measure the absolute abundance of every unique TCRbeta CDR3 rearrangement. For each sample, productive Simpson clonality was calculated by taking the square root of Simpson's diversity index across productive rearrangements. Held by TCRdb, this immuneACCESS table contains in-frame sequences only and omits some clones. Under half of the omission traces to an unresolved V gene where checked; the cause of the rest is unknown. V, J and clone size are taken as reported in that table, and D and trimming were inferred from the DNA itself. For this sample there are 120,000 or so clones; around 81% appear just once. 3.8% of the sample is held by the ten biggest clonotypes.

As to this clone: The specificity of this receptor is unknown. Base quality data are lacking; no much larger clone is found one base away.

Source material: peripheral blood. This TCR was sampled from a woman aged 50 to 60 with acute or convalescent COVID-19. The chain employs TRBV5-3 and TRBJ2-3, with TRBD2 identical over 10 junction bases. TRBV5-3 is placed among ORFs of uncertain function. The CDR3 sequence is CARRLGLATDTQYF. The nucleotide sequence is TGTGCCAGAAGACTGGGACTAGCGACGGATACGCAGTATTTT.